This TCR beta chain was documented in a study of spatial heterogeneity in lung cancer. Study in general: There were consistently more beta-chain sequences detected than alpha-chain sequences.

Points on this clonotype: The antigen remains undetermined.

The germline gives CDR1 SEHNR, CDR2 FQNEAQ (reference sequence). V gave up 3 bases and J gave up 2 bases; unmatched junction bases: 9. The length of the CDR3 is 16 residues. Study results and caveats: The study estimated around 6.3% alpha and roughly 14% beta chain coverage of tumor T cells. Tracking of tumor mutation counts was seen in expanded intratumoral alpha and beta TCR counts.

The time point was: sample taken at primary tumor resection. The study sequenced unsorted whole RNA from tumor, nontumor lung or frozen PBMC. MiXCR, run by TCRdb on the 5' RACE reads, gives a single entry per CDR3 protein. Among about 100,000 distinct CDR3 sequences listed, 4.4% were seen once. The V gene is TRBV7-9, the J gene TRBJ2-7; TRBD2 aligns across 8 bases. Material: lung tumor tissue, obtained at surgery. This TCR was sampled from a male donor with early-stage non-small cell lung cancer. The CDR3 protein is CASSFRAGGHTYEQYF. The CDR3 region has the DNA TGTGCCAGCAGCTTTCGGGCGGGGGGACACACCTACGAGCAGTACTTC.